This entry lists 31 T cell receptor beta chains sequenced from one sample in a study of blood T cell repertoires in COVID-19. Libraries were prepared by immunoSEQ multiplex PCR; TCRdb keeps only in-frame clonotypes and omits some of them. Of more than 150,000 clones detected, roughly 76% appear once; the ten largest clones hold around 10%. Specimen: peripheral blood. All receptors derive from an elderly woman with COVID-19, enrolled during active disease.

This chain's CDR3 is CASSPPGGGAYEQYF. CDR3 in DNA: TGTGCCAGCTCACCACCGGGCGGGGGAGCCTACGAGCAGTACTTC. The V and J genes are TRBV18 and TRBJ2-7; 7 bases are a match to TRBD2. Germline loops: CDR1 KGHSH, CDR2 LQKENI. V shed 0 bases and J 2 bases; nucleotides not matched to a gene: 4. This CDR3 contains 15 residues.

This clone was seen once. CDR3 residues: CASSQEGARGTEKLFF. In DNA, the CDR3 is TGTGCCAGCAGCCAAGAAGGGGCCAGGGGGACTGAAAAACTGTTTTTT. The chain uses TRBV4-2 and TRBJ1-4, with 7 bases matching TRBD1. With 0 bases clipped from V and 7 bases from J, the junction kept 8 bases outside the gene matches. This CDR3 region has 16 residues. Germline V gives CDR1 LGHNA, CDR2 YNFKEQ.

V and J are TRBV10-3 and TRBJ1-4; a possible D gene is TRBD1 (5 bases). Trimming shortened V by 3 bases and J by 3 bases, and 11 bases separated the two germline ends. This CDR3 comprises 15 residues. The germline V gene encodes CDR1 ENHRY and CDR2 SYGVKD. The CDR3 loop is CAISEAGRANEKLFF. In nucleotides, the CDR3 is TGTGCCATCAGTGAAGCAGGGAGGGCTAATGAAAAACTGTTTTTT.

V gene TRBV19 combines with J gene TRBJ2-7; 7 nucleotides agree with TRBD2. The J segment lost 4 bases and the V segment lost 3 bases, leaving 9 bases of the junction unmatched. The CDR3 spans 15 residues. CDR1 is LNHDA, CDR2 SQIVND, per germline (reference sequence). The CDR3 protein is CASSISSGGIYEQYF. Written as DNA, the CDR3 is TGTGCCAGTAGTATTTCGTCGGGAGGAATATACGAGCAGTACTTC.

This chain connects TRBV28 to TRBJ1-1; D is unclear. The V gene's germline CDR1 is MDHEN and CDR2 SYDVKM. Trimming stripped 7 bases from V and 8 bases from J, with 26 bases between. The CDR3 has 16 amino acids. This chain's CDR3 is CASTSLSVYRYGEAFF. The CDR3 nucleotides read TGTGCCAGCACCTCACTATCGGTTTATAGGTACGGAGAAGCTTTCTTT.

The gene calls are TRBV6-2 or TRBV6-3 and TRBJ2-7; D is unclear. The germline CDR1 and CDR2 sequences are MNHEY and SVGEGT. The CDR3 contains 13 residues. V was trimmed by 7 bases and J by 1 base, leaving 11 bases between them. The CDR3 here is CASTPAISYEQYF. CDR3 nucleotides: TGTGCCAGCACCCCCGCGATATCCTACGAGCAGTACTTC.

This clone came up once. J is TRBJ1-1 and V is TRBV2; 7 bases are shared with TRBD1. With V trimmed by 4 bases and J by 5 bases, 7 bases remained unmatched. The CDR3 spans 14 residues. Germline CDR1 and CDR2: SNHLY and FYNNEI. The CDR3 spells CASSGQTGRTEAFF. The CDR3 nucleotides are TGTGCCAGCAGTGGGCAGACAGGGCGGACTGAAGCTTTCTTT.

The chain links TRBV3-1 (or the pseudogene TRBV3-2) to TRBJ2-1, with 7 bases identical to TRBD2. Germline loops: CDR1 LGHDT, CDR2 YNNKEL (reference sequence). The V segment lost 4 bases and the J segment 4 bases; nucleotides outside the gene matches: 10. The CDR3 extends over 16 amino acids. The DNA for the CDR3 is TGTGCCAGCAGCCCCTTTGGGGGGGGTGCTTACAATGAGCAGTTCTTC. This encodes CASSPFGGGAYNEQFF.

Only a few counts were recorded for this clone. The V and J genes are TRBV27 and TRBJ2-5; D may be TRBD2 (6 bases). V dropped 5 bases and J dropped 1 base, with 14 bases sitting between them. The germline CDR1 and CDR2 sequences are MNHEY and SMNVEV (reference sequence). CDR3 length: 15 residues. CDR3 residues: CASSGTGAPQETQYF. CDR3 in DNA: TGTGCCAGCAGTGGTACGGGAGCGCCCCAAGAGACCCAGTACTTC.

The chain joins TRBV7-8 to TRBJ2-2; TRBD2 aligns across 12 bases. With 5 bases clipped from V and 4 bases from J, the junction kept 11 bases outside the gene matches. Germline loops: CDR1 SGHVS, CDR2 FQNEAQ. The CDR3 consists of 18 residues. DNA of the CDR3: TGTGCCAGCAGCATACTAGCGGGGGGACAGCCAATCACCGGGGAGCTGTTTTTT. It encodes CASSILAGGQPITGELFF.

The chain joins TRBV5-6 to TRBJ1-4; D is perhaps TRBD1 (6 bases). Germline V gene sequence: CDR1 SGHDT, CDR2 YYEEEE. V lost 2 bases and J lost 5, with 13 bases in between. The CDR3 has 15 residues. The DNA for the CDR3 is TGTGCCAGCAGCTTTCAAAAGGGGGAAAATGAAAAACTGTTTTTT. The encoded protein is CASSFQKGENEKLFF.

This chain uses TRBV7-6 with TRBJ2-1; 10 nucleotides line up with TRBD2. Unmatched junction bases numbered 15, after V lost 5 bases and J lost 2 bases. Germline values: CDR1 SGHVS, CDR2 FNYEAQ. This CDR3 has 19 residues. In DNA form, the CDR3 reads TGTGCCAGCAGCCTAGGCCGACTAGCGGGTCCCGCCCCCTACAATGAGCAGTTCTTC. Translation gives CASSLGRLAGPAPYNEQFF.

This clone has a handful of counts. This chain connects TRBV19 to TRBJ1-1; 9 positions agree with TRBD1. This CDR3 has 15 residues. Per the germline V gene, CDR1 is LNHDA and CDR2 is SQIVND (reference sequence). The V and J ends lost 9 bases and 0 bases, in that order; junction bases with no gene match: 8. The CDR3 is CASAGTGTLNTEAFF. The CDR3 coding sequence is TGTGCCAGCGCCGGGACAGGGACTCTGAACACTGAAGCTTTCTTT.

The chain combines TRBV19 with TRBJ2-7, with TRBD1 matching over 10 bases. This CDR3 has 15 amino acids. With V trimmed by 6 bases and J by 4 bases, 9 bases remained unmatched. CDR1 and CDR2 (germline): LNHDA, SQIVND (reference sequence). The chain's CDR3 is CASRASWTGGYEQYF. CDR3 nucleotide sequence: TGTGCCAGTAGAGCTTCGTGGACAGGGGGTTACGAGCAGTACTTC. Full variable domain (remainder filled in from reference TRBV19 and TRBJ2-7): DGGITQSPKYLFRKEGQNVTLSCEQNLNHDAMYWYRQDPGQGLRLIYYSQIVNDFQKGDIAEGYSVSREKKESFPLTVTSAQKNPTAFYLCASRASWTGGYEQYFGPGTRLTVT.

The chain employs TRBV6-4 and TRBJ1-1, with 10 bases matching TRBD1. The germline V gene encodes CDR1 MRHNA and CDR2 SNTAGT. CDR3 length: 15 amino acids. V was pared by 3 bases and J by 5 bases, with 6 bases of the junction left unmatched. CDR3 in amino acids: CASSETGGRETEAFF. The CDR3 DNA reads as TGTGCCAGCAGTGAGACAGGGGGCAGGGAGACTGAAGCTTTCTTT.

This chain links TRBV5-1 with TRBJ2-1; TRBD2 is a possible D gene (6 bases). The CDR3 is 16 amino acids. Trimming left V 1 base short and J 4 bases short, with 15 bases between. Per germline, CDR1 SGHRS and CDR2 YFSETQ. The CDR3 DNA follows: TGCGCCAGCAGCTTGTTGCCGGGACTTATTTACAATGAGCAGTTCTTC. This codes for CASSLLPGLIYNEQFF.

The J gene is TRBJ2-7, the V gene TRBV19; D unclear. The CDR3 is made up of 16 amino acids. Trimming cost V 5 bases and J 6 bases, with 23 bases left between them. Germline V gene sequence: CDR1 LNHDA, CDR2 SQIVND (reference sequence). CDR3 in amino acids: CASSPKASRIRSEQYF. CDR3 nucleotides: TGTGCCAGTAGTCCAAAGGCCTCCCGGATAAGGAGCGAGCAGTACTTC. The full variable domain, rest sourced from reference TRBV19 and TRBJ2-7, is DGGITQSPKYLFRKEGQNVTLSCEQNLNHDAMYWYRQDPGQGLRLIYYSQIVNDFQKGDIAEGYSVSREKKESFPLTVTSAQKNPTAFYLCASSPKASRIRSEQYFGPGTRLTVT.

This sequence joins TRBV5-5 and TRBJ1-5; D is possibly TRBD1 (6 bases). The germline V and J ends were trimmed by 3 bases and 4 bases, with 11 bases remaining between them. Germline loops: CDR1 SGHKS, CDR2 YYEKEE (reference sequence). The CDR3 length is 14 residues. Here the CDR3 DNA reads TGTGCCAGCAGCTGGGGGCCAGGGAATCAGCCCCAGCATTTT. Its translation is CASSWGPGNQPQHF.

The CDR3 reads CASSLSRQGGEEAFF. DNA for the CDR3: TGTGCCAGCAGCTTGTCACGACAGGGGGGTGAAGAAGCTTTCTTT. The gene calls are TRBV5-5 and TRBJ1-1; TRBD1 matches 9 bases. The CDR3 runs to 15 residues. After removal of 1 base from V and 8 bases from J, the junction contained 9 bases not matched to a gene. The germline gives CDR1 SGHKS, CDR2 YYEKEE (reference sequence).

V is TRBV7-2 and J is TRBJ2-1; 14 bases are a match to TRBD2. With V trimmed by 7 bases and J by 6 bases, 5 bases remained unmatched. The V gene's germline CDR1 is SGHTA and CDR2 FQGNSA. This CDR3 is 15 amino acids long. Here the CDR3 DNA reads TGTGCCAGCACCGGGACTAGCGGGGGAACCAATGAGCAGTTCTTC. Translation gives CASTGTSGGTNEQFF.

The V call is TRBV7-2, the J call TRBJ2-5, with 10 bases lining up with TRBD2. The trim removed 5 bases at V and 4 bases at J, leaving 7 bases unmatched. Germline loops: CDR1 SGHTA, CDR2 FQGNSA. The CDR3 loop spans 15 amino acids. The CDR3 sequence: CASSSASGRRETQYF. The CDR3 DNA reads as TGTGCCAGCAGCAGCGCTAGCGGGAGACGAGAGACCCAGTACTTC.

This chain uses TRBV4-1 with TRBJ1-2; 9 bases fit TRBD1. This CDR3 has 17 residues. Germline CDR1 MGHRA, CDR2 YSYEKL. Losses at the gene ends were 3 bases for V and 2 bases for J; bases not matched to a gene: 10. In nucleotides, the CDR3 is TGCGCCAGCAGCCACCTTGGACAGGGGAATAAGAACTATGGCTACACCTTC. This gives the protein CASSHLGQGNKNYGYTF.

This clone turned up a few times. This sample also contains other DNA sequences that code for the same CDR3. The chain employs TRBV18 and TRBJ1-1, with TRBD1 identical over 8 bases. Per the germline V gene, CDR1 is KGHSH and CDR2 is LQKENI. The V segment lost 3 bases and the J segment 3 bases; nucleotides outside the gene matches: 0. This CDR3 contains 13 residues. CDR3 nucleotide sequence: TGTGCCAGCTCACCGACAGGGGACACTGAAGCTTTCTTT. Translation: CASSPTGDTEAFF.

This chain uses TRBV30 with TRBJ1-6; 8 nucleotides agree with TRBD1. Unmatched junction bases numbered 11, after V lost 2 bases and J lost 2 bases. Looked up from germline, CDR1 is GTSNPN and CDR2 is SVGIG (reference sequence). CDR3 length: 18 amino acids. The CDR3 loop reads CAWSRGRTGLAYNSPLHF. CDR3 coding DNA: TGTGCCTGGAGTCGCGGTAGGACAGGGCTGGCCTATAATTCACCCCTCCACTTT.

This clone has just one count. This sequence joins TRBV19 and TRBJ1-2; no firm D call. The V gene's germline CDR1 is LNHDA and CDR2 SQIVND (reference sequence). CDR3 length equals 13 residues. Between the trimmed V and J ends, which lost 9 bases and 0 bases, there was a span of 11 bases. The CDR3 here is CASSGLANYGYTF. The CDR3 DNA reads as TGTGCCAGCTCGGGGTTAGCTAACTATGGCTACACCTTC.

The CDR3 DNA follows: TGTGCCAGCAGCAAGCAGGGGAGGAACACTGAAGCTTTCTTT. Translation: CASSKQGRNTEAFF. The V call is TRBV5-4, the J call TRBJ1-1, with D possibly matching TRBD1 (6 bases). Germline CDR1 and CDR2: SGHNT and YYREEE (reference sequence). V lost 4 bases and J 1 base, leaving 11 bases between the germline ends. The length of the CDR3 is 14 residues.

This CDR3 is CASSPPVWRNTEAFF. CDR3 bases: TGTGCCAGCAGCCCCCCGGTTTGGAGGAACACTGAAGCTTTCTTT. The chain couples TRBV11-2 to TRBJ1-1; D gene unclear. The V end lost 5 bases, the J end lost 1 base, and 14 bases lay between the germline ends. Germline values: CDR1 SGHAT, CDR2 FQNNGV. This CDR3 comprises 15 residues.

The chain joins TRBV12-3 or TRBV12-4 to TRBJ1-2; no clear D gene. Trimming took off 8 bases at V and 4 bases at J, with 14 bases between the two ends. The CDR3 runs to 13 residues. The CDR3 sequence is CASSRGSLYGYTF. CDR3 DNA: TGTGCCAGCTCTCGCGGGAGCCTCTATGGCTACACCTTC.

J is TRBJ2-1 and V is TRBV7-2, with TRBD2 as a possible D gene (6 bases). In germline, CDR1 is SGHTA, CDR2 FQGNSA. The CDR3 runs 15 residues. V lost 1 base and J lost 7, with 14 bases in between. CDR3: CASSLGGITVNEQFF. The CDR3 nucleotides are TGTGCCAGCAGCTTAGGCGGGATAACTGTTAATGAGCAGTTCTTC.

The CDR3 sequence is CASSEGIGLAGTDTQYF. CDR3 nucleotide sequence: TGTGCCAGCAGTGAAGGTATAGGCCTAGCAGGCACAGATACGCAGTATTTT. The V gene is TRBV6-1, the J gene TRBJ2-3; tentative D call: TRBD2 (5 bases). V lost 1 base, J lost 1 base, and 15 bases lay in between. The CDR3 length is 17 residues. CDR1 and CDR2 (germline): MNHNS, SASEGT.

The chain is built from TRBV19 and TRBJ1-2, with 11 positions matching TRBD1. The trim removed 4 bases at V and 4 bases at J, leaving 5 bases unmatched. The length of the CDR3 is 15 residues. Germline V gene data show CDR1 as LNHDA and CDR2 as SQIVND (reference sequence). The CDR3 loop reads CASSTPDRGLYGYTF. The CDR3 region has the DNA TGTGCCAGTAGTACCCCGGACAGGGGGCTCTATGGCTACACCTTC.